This T cell receptor (beta chain) was documented in a study of Tregs in tolerant kidney transplant recipients. Data came from immunoSEQ multiplex PCR; TCRdb stores just in-frame clones and leaves some out. The sample includes around 61,000 clones, approximately 89% of them seen just once. Study-level findings and limits: Activated donor B cell expansion appeared to reveal the most relevant donor-specific TCRbeta repertoire. This study did not directly address biological reproducibility.

A note on this clone: As yet, its antigen is unknown.

Recipients received nonmyeloablative bone marrow transplants from related graft donors, with transient mixed chimerism. Thawed PBMCs were FACS-sorted into unstimulated CD4+CD25+CD127- regulatory T cells, CD4+CD25- non-regulatory cells, CD4 and CD8 cells. This clonotype originated in a human patient who received a combined kidney and bone marrow transplant. T cells may partly derive from the graft donor. This specimen was CD4+ T cells from blood (PBMCs), taken 6 months after the transplant.

CDR3 residues: CASSLSGAGNTEAFF. The DNA of the CDR3 is TGTGCCAGCAGCTTATCAGGGGCGGGGAACACTGAAGCTTTCTTT. The J gene is TRBJ1-1, the V gene TRBV7-3, with a possible D match to TRBD1 (6 bases). Germline CDR1 is SGHTA and CDR2 is FQGTGA. This CDR3 has 15 residues. V was pared by 2 bases and J by 1 base, with 11 bases between.